This T cell receptor beta chain was recovered during a study of monozygotic twins with inflammatory bowel disease. Broader study findings: It was observed that concordant and discordant twins did not differ in repertoire similarity, possibly given limited power. Against healthy co-twins, IBD patients had lower TCRbeta diversity (measured by inverse Simpson).

The CDR3 loop spans 15 amino acids. Germline V gives CDR1 SNHLY, CDR2 FYNNEI. Someone took a 2.5 ml blood sample from each of the donors. Points on this clonotype: Antigen unknown.

Template switching appended UMIs that held a 6-nucleotide sample barcode. Reprocessing the 5' RACE reads, TCRdb reports a single entry for every CDR3 protein and omits DNA. This sample's clone table lists approximately 420,000 distinct CDR3 sequences. The clonotype comes from a human donor with ulcerative colitis or Crohn's disease, or a healthy co-twin of an affected twin (not recorded which). The material sequenced was blood. The chain combines TRBV2 with TRBJ1-5; TCRdb selects TRBD1, and the lack of DNA leaves this call unchecked. CDR3 loop: CASSGRVVSNQPQHF.